Below, 6 T cell receptor beta chains from the same sample are listed, as sequenced in a study of T cell responses to AZD1222 COVID-19 vaccine. TCRdb keeps only in-frame clones here, not all; method: immunoSEQ multiplex PCR. The sample consists of approximately 170,000 clones, approximately 86% of them appearing once. Sequences were derived from peripheral blood, sampled 28 days after the second AZD1222 dose. Receptors originate from an adult who received the AZD1222 COVID-19 vaccine.

The chain joins TRBV30 to TRBJ1-6, with a weak D call TRBD1 (6 bases). The V gene's germline CDR1 is GTSNPN and CDR2 SVGIG (reference sequence). This CDR3 spans 15 amino acids. Trimming cost V 3 bases and J 6 bases, with 15 bases left between them. This chain's CDR3 is CAWRQTGLSNSPLHF. DNA of the CDR3: TGTGCCTGGAGGCAAACAGGGTTAAGTAATTCACCCCTCCACTTT.

This chain connects TRBV27 to TRBJ2-7; the match to TRBD1 covers 10 bases. V was clipped by 8 bases and J by 1 base; unmatched bases: 17. The CDR3 consists of 18 residues. Germline V gives CDR1 MNHEY, CDR2 SMNVEV (reference sequence). This CDR3 reads CASGPGTGVRVRSYEQYF. The CDR3, as DNA: TGTGCCAGCGGCCCCGGGACAGGGGTCAGGGTTAGGTCCTACGAGCAGTACTTC.

CDR3 sequence: CAISERTGGASQGYTF. The CDR3 DNA sequence: TGTGCCATCAGTGAAAGGACAGGGGGCGCGAGTCAAGGCTACACCTTC. This chain connects TRBV10-3 to TRBJ1-2; 11 bases are shared with TRBD1. V lost 3 bases and J lost 8; bases outside the gene matches: 11. Germline lookup yields CDR1 ENHRY and CDR2 SYGVKD. There are 16 residues in the CDR3.

The V and J genes are TRBV10-2 and TRBJ1-5; the D gene is possibly TRBD1 (6 bases). V was trimmed by 2 bases and J by 5 bases, leaving 7 bases between them. This CDR3 comprises 13 residues. Germline V gives CDR1 WSHSY, CDR2 SAAADI. CDR3 nucleotide sequence: TGCGCCAGCAGTGAGGGGGGCCATCAGCCCCAGCATTTT. Encoded protein: CASSEGGHQPQHF.

The genes are TRBV19 and TRBJ1-4, with D maybe TRBD1 (6 bases). CDR1 LNHDA and CDR2 SQIVND come from the germline V gene (reference sequence). The CDR3 spans 15 residues. The V end was cut by 5 bases, the J end by 3 bases, with 13 bases between. CDR3 protein: CASSAVQGPNEKLFF. The CDR3 DNA reads as TGTGCCAGTAGTGCCGTCCAGGGGCCTAATGAAAAACTGTTTTTT.

The chain joins TRBV2 to TRBJ2-3, with 7 bases matching TRBD2. CDR3 length equals 14 residues. CDR1 SNHLY and CDR2 FYNNEI come from the germline V gene. The V and J ends lost 6 bases and 1 base, in that order; junction bases with no gene match: 4. CDR3 in DNA: TGTGCCAGCAGGGCCAGCGGGGGCACAGATACGCAGTATTTT. The encoded protein is CASRASGGTDTQYF.